Listed below are T cell receptor beta chains from one sample, sequenced in a study of cytomegalovirus exposure and HLA in healthy donors. Sequencing was performed with immunoSEQ multiplex PCR; in TCRdb, only in-frame clones are kept and a portion is missing. The sample yields more than 110,000 clones, over 70% seen once. The sequenced sample was PBMCs. These receptors were taken from a middle-aged man in good health and CMV-seropositive. Each CDR3 is given without its conserved first and last residue.

j_gene,v_gene,CDR3aa
TRBJ2-7,TRBV6-5,ASSYRFFGTSLEQY
TRBJ2-7,TRBV10-2,ASMGIEGEQY
TRBJ2-7,TRBV4-2,ASSQDGAEQYYEQY
TRBJ1-2,TRBV5-1,ASSHLTGASAAYGYT
TRBJ1-1,TRBV6-4,ASSDRAQTGGTEAF
TRBJ2-2,TRBV29-1,SAPRTGGNTGELF
TRBJ2-7,TRBV4-3,ASSLNRGRREQY
TRBJ2-2,TRBV7-2,ASSRTSGRAEGGELF
TRBJ2-6,TRBV19,ASSIYPGQGKFSGANVLT
TRBJ2-7,TRBV5-1,ASSPGYEQY
TRBJ2-5,TRBV29-1,SVSPTRTGWVEETQY
TRBJ1-1,TRBV19,ASSKTGLNTEAF
TRBJ1-3,TRBV10-3,ATIHGISGNTIY
TRBJ2-1,TRBV5-1,ASSSLAGGYNEQF
TRBJ2-7,TRBV9,ASSVDLVPSYEQY
TRBJ2-3,TRBV7-9,ASSSPGLIAQY
TRBJ2-2,TRBV4-1,ASSQGGGGMELF
TRBJ2-3,TRBV5-1,ASSLTPGGSTDTQY
TRBJ1-5,TRBV19,ASTPWGGNQPQH
TRBJ1-5,TRBV10-2,ASSDGDRPNQPQH
TRBJ2-2,TRBV6-6,ASTPWGGHRELF
TRBJ1-1,TRBV19,ASRGGQGPEAF
TRBJ2-1,TRBV7-6,ASSLNREQF
TRBJ1-6,TRBV5-6,ASSLETGRVNSPLH
TRBJ2-7,TRBV4-1,ASSPGGSGSYEQY
TRBJ1-1,TRBV28,ASSPRGFGSEAF
TRBJ2-6,TRBV2,ASSVLPGGASGANVLT
TRBJ1-2,TRBV19,ASSTATGQVVYGYT
TRBJ2-7,TRBV28,ASSFPGQGNEQY
TRBJ2-7,TRBV19,ASSLSSGNEQY
TRBJ1-2,TRBV27,ASSLSGTLGRTYGYT
TRBJ1-1,TRBV9,ASSQGGGTEAF
TRBJ2-7,TRBV29-1,SVEGPSYEQY
TRBJ2-5,TRBV11-2,ASSSGLAGGPRQETQY
TRBJ1-6,TRBV5-8,ASSRQGGSPLH
TRBJ2-1,TRBV4-2,ASSQGLAGRGMHEQF
TRBJ2-7,TRBV10-1,ASAGQGTAYEQY
TRBJ2-7,TRBV4-1,ASSHRTGGTYEQY
TRBJ2-5,TRBV4-3,ASSQERGEAREGGGETQY
TRBJ1-2,TRBV28,ASSTRQGTNYGYT
TRBJ1-4,TRBV30,AWSGEVGSGKLF
TRBJ2-3,TRBV6-1,ASSVTSGGADTQY
TRBJ2-2,TRBV7-2,ASSLLGLNTGELF
TRBJ2-5,TRBV29-1,SAGGLAGAFQETQY
TRBJ2-7,TRBV5-1,ASSLLVDGNEQY
TRBJ1-4,TRBV18,ASSPPGIGATNEKLF
TRBJ1-1,TRBV29-1,SVEGQGDEAF
TRBJ2-2,TRBV7-9,ASSLSGGGRSGELF
TRBJ2-2,TRBV6-5,ASSYAQGAGELF
TRBJ1-1,TRBV30,AWSVGGEAF
TRBJ2-5,TRBV9,ASREIYLAGGPETQY
TRBJ2-7,TRBV27,ASRYRGGYEQY